A single sample is the source of the 21 T cell receptor beta chains below, sequenced in a study of T cells expressing NK-cell markers. TCRdb re-called the 5' RACE reads; every CDR3 protein appears as one record, without DNA. This sample's clone table lists roughly 380,000 distinct CDR3 sequences. Source material: blood T cells: a sorted CD56 or NKG2C T cell subset, CD4+ or CD8+ T cells, or bulk PBMC T cells (not recorded which). These receptor sequences come from a man between 18 and 69 years old in good health.

The J gene is TRBJ2-6, the V gene TRBV12-3 or TRBV12-4; absent DNA, TCRdb's TRBD2 call cannot be checked. This CDR3 is built from 17 residues. CDR3 amino acids: CASSIGRGADGANVLTF.

This rearrangement joins TRBV6-6 to TRBJ2-7; TCRdb lists TRBD1, though no DNA is available to test this call. Per the germline V gene, CDR1 is MNHNY and CDR2 is SVGAGI (reference sequence). This CDR3 has 12 residues. CDR3 region: CASSYDYRPVYF.

The chain has TRBV2 and TRBJ2-1; the TCRdb call, TRBD1, lacks DNA for checking. This CDR3 contains 16 residues. Germline assignment: CDR1 SNHLY and CDR2 FYNNEI. The CDR3 spells CASSERGQGVYNEQFF. Full variable domain (rest looked up from reference TRBV2 and TRBJ2-1): EPEVTQTPSHQVTQMGQEVILRCVPISNHLYFYWYRQILGQKVEFLVSFYNNEISEKSEIFDDQFSVERPDGSNFTLKIRSTKLEDSAMYFCASSERGQGVYNEQFFGPGTRLTVL.

The CDR3 is CASSQTGSLGEQFF. The chain recombines TRBV7-2 with TRBJ2-1; the D call from TCRdb, TRBD1, cannot be confirmed without DNA. This CDR3 contains 14 residues. The V gene's germline CDR1 is SGHTA and CDR2 FQGNSA.

The V gene is TRBV7-3, the J gene TRBJ2-5; TCRdb gives TRBD1 as the D gene, but with no DNA this cannot be confirmed. This CDR3 has 16 amino acids. CDR1 is SGHTA and CDR2 is FQGTGA in the germline V gene. CDR3 protein: CASSYPGGRDQETQYF.

This rearrangement joins TRBV13 to TRBJ2-4; TCRdb lists TRBD1, though no DNA is available to test this call. The CDR3 covers 20 residues. Germline CDR1 and CDR2: PRHDT and FYEKMQ (reference sequence). This CDR3 reads CASSRDGATWVRGAKNIQYF.

V usage is TRBV11-2 and J usage is TRBJ2-7; TCRdb indicates TRBD1, and absent DNA this call remains unverified. From germline, CDR1 is SGHAT and CDR2 FQNNGV. CDR3 length: 13 residues. The CDR3 protein is CASSKQWGTFIYF.

The J gene is TRBJ1-3, the V gene TRBV12-3 or TRBV12-4. The CDR3 consists of 13 residues. CDR3 in amino acids: CASRPNSGNTIYF.

The V gene is TRBV7-7, the J gene TRBJ2-5; TCRdb returns TRBD2, unconfirmable since there is no DNA. This CDR3 region has 17 residues. Germline CDR1 reads SSHAT; CDR2 reads FNYEAQ (reference sequence). The CDR3 sequence: CASSLGGLAGVGETQYF. Full variable domain (outside the CDR3, taken from reference TRBV7-7 and TRBJ2-5): GAGVSQSPRYKVTKRGQDVTLRCDPISSHATLYWYQQALGQGPEFLTYFNYEAQPDKSGLPSDRFSAERPEGSISTLTIQRTEQRDSAMYRCASSLGGLAGVGETQYFGPGTRLLVL.

This chain joins TRBV6-1 and TRBJ2-2; TCRdb's assignment of TRBD2 cannot be checked, as there is no DNA. CDR3 length: 15 residues. CDR1 and CDR2 from the germline V gene are MNHNS and SASEGT. CDR3 protein: CASRRLAGGPGELFF.

The V gene is TRBV12-3 or TRBV12-4, the J gene TRBJ2-2; the TCRdb D gene call, TRBD1, has no DNA to confirm it. The CDR3 spans 18 residues. CDR3: CASSHQKGGGGNTGELFF.

The rearrangement uses TRBV12-3 or TRBV12-4 and TRBJ2-2; TCRdb's D call, TRBD2, is unchecked because there is no DNA. CDR3 length: 16 amino acids. The CDR3 sequence: CASSSTSGGEGGELFF.

The CDR3 sequence: CASSSHTGEGANTEAFF. V and J are TRBV5-1 and TRBJ1-1; the TRBD1 assignment by TCRdb is unverifiable without DNA. Per germline, CDR1 SGHRS and CDR2 YFSETQ. The CDR3 has 17 amino acids.

The chain is built from TRBV6-6 and TRBJ2-7. Germline CDR1 reads MNHNY; CDR2 reads SVGAGI (reference sequence). CDR3 size: 13 residues. The CDR3 spells CASSYSRSHEQYF.

The chain employs TRBV3-1 and TRBJ2-5. Germline values: CDR1 LGHDT, CDR2 YNNKEL (reference sequence). The CDR3 is 12 amino acids. The CDR3 loop reads CASSQENLQQYF.

The chain has TRBV2 and TRBJ2-2; absent DNA, TCRdb's TRBD2 call cannot be checked. Germline CDR1 SNHLY, CDR2 FYNNEI. CDR3 length: 13 amino acids. The chain's CDR3 is CASKRGRAGELFF. The full variable domain, with the rest looked up from reference TRBV2 and TRBJ2-2, is EPEVTQTPSHQVTQMGQEVILRCVPISNHLYFYWYRQILGQKVEFLVSFYNNEISEKSEIFDDQFSVERPDGSNFTLKIRSTKLEDSAMYFCASKRGRAGELFFGEGSRLTVL.

The chain employs TRBV9 and TRBJ2-7; the D call from TCRdb, TRBD2, cannot be confirmed without DNA. CDR1 is SGDLS, CDR2 YYNGEE, per germline. This CDR3 region has 15 residues. CDR3 region: CASSVAPSGGYEQYF.

The chain links TRBV7-2 to TRBJ2-3; the D gene TCRdb calls, TRBD1, cannot be checked with no DNA. This CDR3 is 15 amino acids long. Germline-derived CDR1 and CDR2 are SGHTA and FQGNSA. The CDR3 reads CASTGVGSSTDTQYF.

The genes are TRBV12-3 or TRBV12-4 and TRBJ2-5. The CDR3 extends over 15 amino acids. CDR3 sequence: CASSLEVRLWETQYF.

The genes are TRBV29-1 and TRBJ2-1; TCRdb reports TRBD2, a call that lacks DNA to check it against. The CDR3 sequence is 16 residues long. Per germline, CDR1 SQVTM and CDR2 ANQGSEA. The CDR3 here is CSVPPGLAGYYNEQFF.

J is TRBJ2-1 and V is TRBV4-1; the TRBD1 assignment by TCRdb is unverifiable without DNA. Germline assignment: CDR1 MGHRA and CDR2 YSYEKL. This CDR3 region has 16 residues. CDR3 residues: CASSHSDRGYNNEQFF.